This T cell receptor (beta chain) was retrieved from a study of blood T cell repertoires in COVID-19. Study context: Sites across the United States, Italy and Spain contributed samples from acute and convalescent COVID-19. The analysed material was cDNA or gDNA that came from T cells, B-cell-depleted T cells, or PBMCs.

Germline CDR1 and CDR2: SGHRS and YFSETQ. V shed 1 base, J shed 4 bases, and the junction held 4 bases outside the gene matches. CDR3 length equals 14 residues. This clone was detected only once. How the authors handled the data: The assay estimated nucleated cells by amplifying reference gene primers. Repertoires were generated with immunoSEQ multiplex PCR, while TCRdb's copy carries only in-frame clones and drops some. V, J and clone size were drawn from that table, and D and trimming were deduced from the DNA. The sample lists about 130,000 clones, 65% to 90% seen once, with approximately 9.1% in the top ten.

Specimen: peripheral blood. The J gene is TRBJ1-2, the V gene TRBV5-1; 7 bases fit TRBD1. This sequence originates from a woman aged 55-69 years with active or convalescent COVID-19. The CDR3 nucleotides are TGCGCCAGCAGCTTGCAGGGGGTCCCCTATGGCTACACCTTC. It is translated as CASSLQGVPYGYTF.